This TCR beta chain appears in the sequencing data of a study of shared clonotypes between healthy human individuals. Points from the study as a whole: Generation probabilities of non-shared clonotypes were lower (relative to those shared by all four donors). Few donors restricted represented genetic and exposure-history diversity.

CDR1 is MNHNS and CDR2 is SASEGT in the germline V gene. V lost 5 bases and J 3 bases, leaving 12 bases between the germline ends. This CDR3 is 14 amino acids long. In regard to this clone: Its antigen is as yet unknown.

TCRdb's table, derived via immunoSEQ multiplex PCR, lists solely in-frame clones and lacks some. Among around 750,000 clones, under 80% were seen once, and the ten largest hold around 1.6%. This sequence joins TRBV6-1 and TRBJ2-3; D perhaps matches TRBD1 (6 bases). This receptor was taken from a woman aged 25 to 39 in good health. Sequencing was carried out using memory CD4+ T cells sorted from blood. The sample's subset: CD45RA-negative fraction. The DNA for the CDR3 is TGTGCCAGCAGTAGGGACACTGGTACAGATACGCAGTATTTT. Its protein product is CASSRDTGTDTQYF.